This passage covers 2 T cell receptor beta chains from one sample sequenced in a study of blood T cell repertoires in COVID-19. The protocol was immunoSEQ multiplex PCR, while the TCRdb copy is restricted to in-frame clones and leaves out a portion. The sample has around 190,000 clones, around 80% seen once; the top ten hold 6% to 7.5%. The sequenced sample was peripheral blood. These receptors were collected from a man aged 65-85 years with active or convalescent COVID-19.

The V gene is TRBV19, the J gene TRBJ1-2; D is perhaps TRBD1 (5 bases). The germline CDR1 and CDR2 sequences are LNHDA and SQIVND (reference sequence). CDR3 length: 14 amino acids. Deletions cut 5 bases from V and 5 bases from J, with 15 bases between. CDR3 in DNA: TGTGCCAGTAGTCGGCAGGGTATTTGGTATGGCTACACCTTC. It encodes CASSRQGIWYGYTF.

In this sample, this clone turned up once. J is TRBJ1-5 and V is TRBV5-1, with D perhaps TRBD1 (5 bases). Germline V gives CDR1 SGHRS, CDR2 YFSETQ. Deletions cut 5 bases from V and 7 bases from J, with 13 bases between. The CDR3 is made up of 13 amino acids. The CDR3 region has the DNA TGCGCCAGCAGGTACCGGGACTTACAGCCCCAGCATTTT. It is translated as CASRYRDLQPQHF.